The 28 T cell receptor beta chains reported below all come from one sample, sequenced in a study of T cell changes during pregnancy in multiple sclerosis. Libraries were prepared by immunoSEQ multiplex PCR; TCRdb keeps only in-frame clonotypes and omits some of them. Found here are tens of thousands of clones, 75% to 95% of them singletons; the top ten hold 0.35% to 0.45%. The sample consisted of CD4+ T cells from peripheral blood mononuclear cells, taken before pregnancy. These receptor sequences come from a female donor with multiple sclerosis, enrolled in a pregnancy study.

This chain connects TRBV29-1 to TRBJ2-2, with D tentatively TRBD1 (6 bases). The CDR3 is 13 amino acids. Germline CDR1 SQVTM, CDR2 ANQGSEA. V lost 7 bases and J 6 bases, leaving 15 bases between the germline ends. CDR3 nucleotides: TGCAGCGCACAACAGGGAAAGGCCGGGGAGCTGTTTTTT. Protein sequence: CSAQQGKAGELFF.

The rearrangement uses TRBV6-1 and TRBJ2-3, with 7 bases identical to TRBD1. V was pared by 5 bases and J by 2 bases, with 7 bases of the junction left unmatched. Germline V gives CDR1 MNHNS, CDR2 SASEGT. The CDR3 has 15 amino acids. The CDR3 bases are TGTGCCAGCAGTCGGGGCAGGGGGATCACAGATACGCAGTATTTT. It yields the protein CASSRGRGITDTQYF.

Only one count was recorded for this clone. In DNA, the CDR3 is TGTGCCAGCAGCTTTGGGAGTAGTTCCACAGATACGCAGTATTTT. It specifies CASSFGSSSTDTQYF. The chain is built from TRBV5-8 and TRBJ2-3, with TRBD2 as a possible D gene (5 bases). CDR1 SGHTS and CDR2 YDEGEE come from the germline V gene. This CDR3 has 15 residues. Between the trimmed V and J ends, which lost 2 bases and 2 bases, there was a span of 12 bases.

This clone was picked up a small number of times. This sequence joins TRBV10-3 and TRBJ2-2; TRBD2 aligns across 7 bases. Germline values: CDR1 ENHRY, CDR2 SYGVKD. This CDR3 is built from 15 residues. The junction had 7 bases not matched to a gene; V was cut back by 4 bases and J by 5 bases. This CDR3 reads CAISVTAGITGELFF. CDR3 coding DNA: TGTGCCATCAGTGTTACAGCGGGGATTACCGGGGAGCTGTTTTTT.

CDR3 amino acids: CASSTRGQGRGTQYF. CDR3 sequence (DNA): TGTGCCAGCAGCACCAGAGGACAGGGAAGAGGCACCCAGTACTTC. The chain links TRBV9 to TRBJ2-5; 8 bases fit TRBD1. Germline CDR1 SGDLS, CDR2 YYNGEE. CDR3 length: 15 amino acids. V dropped 4 bases and J dropped 8; count of bases not matched to a gene: 13.

The chain links TRBV7-8 to TRBJ1-4, with TRBD1 as a possible D gene (6 bases). The V gene's germline CDR1 is SGHVS and CDR2 FQNEAQ. CDR3 size: 16 residues. The V gene lost 1 base and the J gene lost 9 bases, with 18 bases spanning the gap. Here the CDR3 reads CASSLGLGQHAKKLFF. The CDR3 bases are TGTGCCAGCAGCTTAGGATTGGGACAACACGCGAAAAAACTGTTTTTT.

The chain carries TRBV5-5 and TRBJ1-5; TRBD1 matches 7 bases. With 4 bases clipped from V and 6 bases from J, the junction kept 7 bases outside the gene matches. Germline CDR1 and CDR2: SGHKS and YYEKEE (reference sequence). The CDR3 totals 14 residues. CDR3 protein: CASSPTGVGQPQHF. In nucleotides, the CDR3 is TGTGCCAGCAGCCCTACAGGGGTCGGTCAGCCCCAGCATTTT.

The V gene is TRBV28, the J gene TRBJ2-7; 8 positions match TRBD1. CDR3 length: 15 amino acids. Germline values: CDR1 MDHEN, CDR2 SYDVKM. Losses at the gene ends were 4 bases for V and 2 bases for J; bases not matched to a gene: 7. The CDR3 reads CASSSRATGAYEQYF. CDR3 bases: TGTGCCAGCAGTTCGCGAGCGACAGGGGCCTACGAGCAGTACTTC.

The chain joins TRBV11-2 to TRBJ1-3; D is undetermined. V shed 0 bases and J shed 1 base, with 7 bases lying between them. Germline values: CDR1 SGHAT, CDR2 FQNNGV. The CDR3 sequence is 15 residues long. The CDR3 DNA reads TGTGCCAGCAGCTTAGATTGGCAGTCTGGAAACACCATATATTTT. Translating it yields CASSLDWQSGNTIYF.

This chain uses TRBV5-1 with TRBJ1-2; no clear D gene. V lost 0 bases and J lost 8, with 8 bases in between. The germline CDR1 and CDR2 sequences are SGHRS and YFSETQ. This CDR3 has 12 amino acids. The CDR3 is CASSLEERGYTF. CDR3 in DNA: TGCGCCAGCAGCTTGGAGGAGAGGGGCTACACCTTC.

This clone appeared once. DNA for the CDR3: TGTGCCAGCAGCTTAGACTACGTCGGTCGTACGCAGTATTTT. It translates to CASSLDYVGRTQYF. The genes are TRBV7-8 and TRBJ2-3; D gene uncertain. The CDR3 runs to 14 residues. Germline-derived CDR1 and CDR2 are SGHVS and FQNEAQ. Trimming took 1 base from V and 8 from J, leaving 13 bases between them.

The gene calls are TRBV7-3 and TRBJ2-7, with no clear D. Deletions cut 1 base from V and 3 bases from J, with 7 bases between. The CDR3 sequence is 13 residues long. CDR1 is SGHTA and CDR2 is FQGTGA in the germline V gene. CDR3 nucleotides: TGTGCCAGCAGCTTAAGTGGCGGCTACGAGCAGTACTTC. Translation: CASSLSGGYEQYF.

The rearrangement joins TRBV19 to TRBJ1-1; TRBD1 matches 7 bases. The CDR3 is made up of 13 amino acids. Germline V gene sequence: CDR1 LNHDA, CDR2 SQIVND (reference sequence). V lost 3 bases, J lost 8 bases, and 6 bases stayed unmatched. The CDR3 DNA reads as TGTGCCAGTAGTATCGGAGAGACAGGGGAAGCTTTCTTT. As protein: CASSIGETGEAFF.

The rearrangement uses TRBV5-5 and TRBJ1-4; D ambiguous. Germline CDR1 and CDR2: SGHKS and YYEKEE (reference sequence). The CDR3 is made up of 13 amino acids. Deletions cut 0 bases from V and 16 bases from J, with 16 bases between. The CDR3 spells CASSLDGRLFPFF. The CDR3 region has the DNA TGTGCCAGCAGCTTGGACGGTCGCCTATTTCCGTTTTTT.

V and J are TRBV5-6 and TRBJ2-5; TRBD2 aligns across 8 bases. The CDR3 has 16 residues. V shed 0 bases and J 4 bases; nucleotides not matched to a gene: 8. Germline CDR1 is SGHDT and CDR2 is YYEEEE. Written as DNA, the CDR3 is TGTGCCAGCAGCTTGGTTCCGGGAGGGATAGGAGAGACCCAGTACTTC. This translates into CASSLVPGGIGETQYF.

This chain joins TRBV5-8 and TRBJ1-6, with D possibly TRBD1 on 6 matching bases. Germline V gene sequence: CDR1 SGHTS, CDR2 YDEGEE. The CDR3 runs to 15 residues. V lost 2 bases and J lost 4, with 10 bases in between. CDR3 sequence reads: CASSFDRHYNSPLHF. The CDR3 coding sequence is TGTGCCAGCAGCTTCGACAGGCATTATAATTCACCCCTCCACTTT. Variable domain in full (rest from reference TRBV5-8 and TRBJ1-6): EAGVTQSPTHLIKTRGQQATLRCSPISGHTSVYWYQQALGLGLQFLLWYDEGEERNRGNFPPRFSGRQFPNYSSELNVNALELEDSALYLCASSFDRHYNSPLHFGNGTRLTVT.

The CDR3 DNA is TGCGCCAGCAGCCAAGCTTCCGTAATAGCGGGGGGATCGTACCAAGAGACCCAGTACTTC. Translation gives CASSQASVIAGGSYQETQYF. The chain has TRBV4-3 and TRBJ2-5; 10 bases match TRBD2. CDR1 and CDR2 from the germline V gene are LGHNA and YSLEER. The ends lost 1 base at V and 0 bases at J; junction bases unmatched: 14. The CDR3 sequence is 20 residues long.

The chain uses TRBV5-1 and TRBJ2-1; the match to TRBD2 covers 14 bases. V gave up 1 base and J gave up 7 bases; unmatched junction bases: 4. This CDR3 is built from 16 residues. Germline lookup yields CDR1 SGHRS and CDR2 YFSETQ. The CDR3 nucleotides read TGCGCCAGCAGCTTGAGACTAGCGGGAGGGGGTAATGAGCAGTTCTTC. It yields the protein CASSLRLAGGGNEQFF.

The CDR3 DNA follows: TGCGCCAGCAGCCCCGGGGGGTTTGGGGAAAAACTGTTTTTT. Its translation is CASSPGGFGEKLFF. The genes are TRBV4-3 and TRBJ1-4; D may be TRBD1 (5 bases). The CDR3 spans 14 residues. V was pared by 4 bases and J by 8 bases, with 14 bases between. Germline V gives CDR1 LGHNA, CDR2 YSLEER.

The sample holds one count of this clone. The V gene is TRBV14, the J gene TRBJ1-2; D remains unclear. CDR1 and CDR2 (germline): SGHDN, FVKESK. The V end was cut by 4 bases, the J end by 4 bases, with 10 bases between. The CDR3 contains 13 residues. The CDR3 bases are TGTGCCAGCAGCCCCATCCGGGGCTATGGCTACACCTTC. The encoded protein is CASSPIRGYGYTF.

CDR3 DNA sequence: TGCGCCAGCAGCCAAGATCCGGGGGGTTGGGGGGCTTTCTTT. Amino acid sequence: CASSQDPGGWGAFF. The J gene is TRBJ1-1, the V gene TRBV4-1, with D tentatively TRBD1 (5 bases). The length of the CDR3 is 14 residues. The germline V and J ends were trimmed by 0 bases and 11 bases, with 16 bases remaining between them. Germline V gene sequence: CDR1 MGHRA, CDR2 YSYEKL.

This clone was picked up a small number of times. The rearrangement joins TRBV9 to TRBJ1-1; D call uncertain. V lost 3 bases and J 3 bases, leaving 15 bases between the germline ends. Germline CDR1 and CDR2: SGDLS and YYNGEE. This CDR3 has 15 amino acids. The DNA of the CDR3 is TGTGCCAGCAGCGCCCTCGGGAAAGGAGACACTGAAGCTTTCTTT. This codes for CASSALGKGDTEAFF.

This rearrangement joins TRBV6-5 to TRBJ1-1, with unresolved D. Germline V CDR1 and CDR2: MNHEY, SVGAGI. The CDR3 is made up of 14 amino acids. V was cut by 2 bases and J by 1 base, with 8 bases left in between. CDR3 region: CASSYLEGNTEAFF. Written as DNA, the CDR3 is TGTGCCAGCAGTTACCTGGAGGGGAACACTGAAGCTTTCTTT.

The V gene is TRBV11-2, the J gene TRBJ2-7; TRBD1 matches 10 bases. J was trimmed by 5 bases and V by 2 bases; bases with no gene match: 6. CDR3 length equals 15 residues. Germline lookup yields CDR1 SGHAT and CDR2 FQNNGV. This CDR3 reads CASSLPGQGSHEQYF. The DNA of the CDR3 is TGTGCCAGCAGCTTACCGGGACAGGGGTCCCACGAGCAGTACTTC. The entire variable domain, with the rest obtained from reference TRBV11-2 and TRBJ2-7, is as follows: EAGVAQSPRYKIIEKRQSVAFWCNPISGHATLYWYQQILGQGPKLLIQFQNNGVVDDSQLPKDRFSAERLKGVDSTLKIQPAKLEDSAVYLCASSLPGQGSHEQYFGPGTRLTVT.

The genes are TRBV2 and TRBJ1-1, with unresolved D. CDR1 is SNHLY and CDR2 is FYNNEI in the germline V gene. The CDR3 length is 13 residues. Trimming removed 10 bases at V and 4 bases at J, with 16 bases between. The CDR3: CATAFNRATEAFF. In nucleotides, the CDR3 is TGTGCCACCGCCTTTAACAGAGCCACTGAAGCTTTCTTT.

The chain joins TRBV9 to TRBJ1-1; 8 bases fit TRBD1. With 0 bases clipped from V and 4 bases from J, the junction kept 8 bases outside the gene matches. Germline lookup yields CDR1 SGDLS and CDR2 YYNGEE. The CDR3 totals 16 residues. The CDR3 nucleotides are TGTGCCAGCAGCGTAGGGACAGGGCAATGGGCCACTGAAGCTTTCTTT. Residues: CASSVGTGQWATEAFF.

The J gene is TRBJ2-7, the V gene TRBV6-1; D may be TRBD2 (5 bases). CDR3 size: 15 residues. Germline CDR1 is MNHNS and CDR2 is SASEGT. Trimming took 4 bases from V and 2 from J, leaving 15 bases between them. The CDR3 DNA follows: TGTGCCAGCAGTGCACCACAGAGGGCACCCTACGAGCAGTACTTC. Translation: CASSAPQRAPYEQYF.

The chain combines TRBV6-6 with TRBJ1-4; D is possibly TRBD1 (5 bases). V dropped 3 bases and J dropped 8 bases, with 19 bases sitting between them. From germline, CDR1 is MNHNY and CDR2 SVGAGI (reference sequence). The CDR3 totals 16 residues. For the CDR3, the DNA is TGTGCCAGCAGTTATAGCAGGGCGAGTGCTTTGGAAAAACTGTTTTTT. It yields the protein CASSYSRASALEKLFF.